One and the same sample provided the 26 T cell receptor beta chains below, sequenced in a study of T cell repertoires in cytomegalovirus infection. Using its own MiXCR run on the reads, TCRdb lists one record per CDR3 protein. This table has under 350,000 distinct CDR3 sequences, approximately 8.9% appearing once. The sequencing input was PBMCs. All receptors derive from a human donor in good health (CMV status not recorded). Some clones in this sample may be carry-over from other donors' samples.

This clonotype was recorded at least ten times. The chain combines TRBV6-6 with TRBJ1-4; D is ambiguous. The CDR3 has 14 amino acids. Germline CDR1 MNHNY, CDR2 SVGAGI (reference sequence). The V and J ends lost 5 bases and 5 bases respectively, with 12 bases between them. Here the CDR3 DNA reads TGTGCCAGCAGTCTCGGACGTCAGAATGAAAAACTGTTTTTT. This sequence encodes CASSLGRQNEKLFF.

This clonotype was recorded many times. The chain employs TRBV28 and TRBJ2-1; D may correspond to TRBD1 or TRBD2 (6 bases each). CDR1 is MDHEN and CDR2 is SYDVKM in the germline V gene. The CDR3 has 16 amino acids. V was shortened by 2 bases and J by 8 bases, with 19 bases between the two germline ends. The CDR3 nucleotides read TGTGCCAGCAGTTTACGGGGGCGGTTTCCCCGTGATGAGCAGTTCTTC. Its translation is CASSLRGRFPRDEQFF.

This clonotype was recorded many times. The chain has TRBV5-5 and TRBJ2-5; unclear D gene. The V and J ends lost 6 bases and 2 bases respectively, with 17 bases between them. Germline V lookup: CDR1 SGHKS, CDR2 YYEKEE (reference sequence). The CDR3 is made up of 15 amino acids. The CDR3 nucleotides are TGTGCCAGCACCCTTCTGGGGTTTACGCAAGAGACCCAGTACTTC. It yields the protein CASTLLGFTQETQYF.

V is TRBV20-1 and J is TRBJ1-2, with D maybe TRBD1 (6 bases). The V gene's germline CDR1 is DFQATT and CDR2 SNEGSKA (reference sequence). Trimming left V 1 base short and J 1 base short, with 10 bases between. CDR3 size: 14 residues. DNA for the CDR3: TGCAGTGCTAGAGTGTTGGACAGTAACTATGGCTACACCTTC. This encodes CSARVLDSNYGYTF.

This clonotype came up many times. The chain has TRBV14 and TRBJ1-2, with D unresolved. V was clipped by 0 bases and J by 4 bases, with 6 bases between them. The CDR3 has 13 amino acids. Germline assignment: CDR1 SGHDN and CDR2 FVKESK. The DNA of the CDR3 is TGTGCCAGCAGCCAAGAAGGGTTCTATGGCTACACCTTC. It codes for CASSQEGFYGYTF.

This clonotype was seen a few times. V is TRBV28 and J is TRBJ1-4; D is perhaps TRBD1 (5 bases). Germline values: CDR1 MDHEN, CDR2 SYDVKM. V was pared by 6 bases and J by 8 bases, with 16 bases between. The CDR3 extends over 14 amino acids. The CDR3 loop is CASSAWGFREKLFF. For the CDR3, the DNA is TGTGCCAGCAGCGCCTGGGGGTTTCGAGAAAAACTGTTTTTT.

This clonotype has only a few counts. This chain joins TRBV12-3 or TRBV12-4 and TRBJ2-2, with D maybe TRBD1 (5 bases). Trimming shortened V by 6 bases and J by 5 bases, and 16 bases separated the two germline ends. The CDR3 has 15 residues. This CDR3 reads CASSSNQGWTGELFF. DNA for the CDR3: TGTGCCAGCAGCTCCAACCAGGGTTGGACCGGGGAGCTGTTTTTT.

This chain joins TRBV28 and TRBJ2-1; D gene uncertain. The V and J ends lost 5 bases and 9 bases respectively, with 17 bases between them. The CDR3 totals 14 residues. Per the germline V gene, CDR1 is MDHEN and CDR2 is SYDVKM. The CDR3 region has the DNA TGTGCCAGCAGTCCTATACCCATCTACGGTGAGCAGTTCTTC. Translated: CASSPIPIYGEQFF.

There are many counts of this clonotype. The V gene is TRBV5-1, the J gene TRBJ1-2; the match to TRBD1 covers 8 bases. Trimming removed 2 bases from V and 0 bases from J; junction bases left unmatched: 9. The germline V gene encodes CDR1 SGHRS and CDR2 YFSETQ. The CDR3 spans 17 residues. The CDR3 region is CASSFRQGPTANYGYTF. DNA of the CDR3: TGCGCCAGCAGCTTTCGACAGGGGCCTACGGCTAACTATGGCTACACCTTC.

V gene TRBV10-3 combines with J gene TRBJ1-2; 8 bases match TRBD1. This CDR3 region has 14 residues. CDR1 is ENHRY and CDR2 is SYGVKD in the germline V gene. The ends lost 7 bases at V and 0 bases at J; junction bases unmatched: 4. CDR3 nucleotides: TGTGCCATCACCGGGACAGGTGCTAACTATGGCTACACCTTC. This sequence encodes CAITGTGANYGYTF.

This clonotype occurred many times. The gene calls are TRBV7-2 and TRBJ2-3; D is ambiguous. V lost 5 bases and J 0 bases, leaving 18 bases between the germline ends. The CDR3 length is 17 residues. Germline values: CDR1 SGHTA, CDR2 FQGNSA. In DNA, the CDR3 is TGTGCCAGCAGCGTGGGCAATGCCGGACGAAGCACAGATACGCAGTATTTT. Its translation: CASSVGNAGRSTDTQYF. The full variable domain, its missing parts supplied by reference TRBV7-2 and TRBJ2-3, is GAGVSQSPSNKVTEKGKDVELRCDPISGHTALYWYRQSLGQGLEFLIYFQGNSAPDKSGLPSDRFSAERTGGSVSTLTIQRTQQEDSAVYLCASSVGNAGRSTDTQYFGPGTRLTVL.

The CDR3 DNA reads as TGCAGCTCCTCCCCTGGGCTTCCCCCGGGACAATGGGAGCAGTTCTTC. Protein product: CSSSPGLPPGQWEQFF. The chain combines TRBV29-1 with TRBJ2-1; the D gene is possibly TRBD1 (6 bases). V was cut by 8 bases and J by 10 bases, with 30 bases left in between. Per the germline V gene, CDR1 is SQVTM and CDR2 is ANQGSEA. The CDR3 totals 16 residues.

This clonotype was observed many times. This chain connects TRBV7-3 to TRBJ2-5; 14 positions agree with TRBD2. The CDR3 loop spans 15 amino acids. V dropped 5 bases and J dropped 9; count of bases not matched to a gene: 8. Germline V gene sequence: CDR1 SGHTA, CDR2 FQGTGA. The CDR3: CASSKTSGGASAQYF. The CDR3 DNA is TGTGCCAGCAGCAAGACTAGCGGGGGGGCCTCGGCCCAGTACTTC.

A few counts support this clonotype. The chain combines TRBV20-1 with TRBJ1-6; D might be TRBD1 (6 bases). The CDR3 sequence is 17 residues long. V lost 0 bases and J lost 6, with 18 bases in between. Germline loops: CDR1 DFQATT, CDR2 SNEGSKA (reference sequence). This CDR3 is CSAREGAGVTPNSPLHF. In DNA, the CDR3 is TGCAGTGCTAGAGAGGGGGCAGGAGTTACCCCTAATTCACCCCTCCACTTT.

This clonotype was observed many times. V is TRBV7-6 and J is TRBJ2-1, with 13 bases matching TRBD2. The J segment lost 7 bases and the V segment lost 4 bases, leaving 4 bases of the junction unmatched. Germline loops: CDR1 SGHVS, CDR2 FNYEAQ. The CDR3 runs 15 residues. CDR3 bases: TGTGCCAGCAGCTCCGGGACTAGCGGGGTGAATGAGCAGTTCTTC. Protein: CASSSGTSGVNEQFF.

This clonotype appeared many times. The chain couples TRBV7-2 to TRBJ1-1, with TRBD1 as a possible D gene (6 bases). The CDR3 loop spans 15 amino acids. CDR1 and CDR2 from the germline V gene are SGHTA and FQGNSA. Trimming pared 3 bases from V and 2 bases from J, leaving 13 bases between. The CDR3 sequence is CASSFSGTSNTEAFF. The CDR3 region has the DNA TGTGCCAGCAGCTTCTCCGGGACATCTAACACTGAAGCTTTCTTT. The variable domain in full, completed from reference TRBV7-2 and TRBJ1-1, reads GAGVSQSPSNKVTEKGKDVELRCDPISGHTALYWYRQSLGQGLEFLIYFQGNSAPDKSGLPSDRFSAERTGGSVSTLTIQRTQQEDSAVYLCASSFSGTSNTEAFFGQGTRLTVV.

This clonotype was found many times. The chain is built from TRBV7-6 and TRBJ2-5; TRBD1 matches 7 bases. Unmatched junction bases numbered 6, after V lost 5 bases and J lost 3 bases. CDR3 length equals 14 residues. Germline CDR1 SGHVS, CDR2 FNYEAQ. The CDR3 region is CASSAGTAKETQYF. DNA for the CDR3: TGTGCCAGCAGCGCCGGGACAGCTAAAGAGACCCAGTACTTC.

The table lists this clonotype with a few counts. The chain has TRBV29-1 and TRBJ1-4; possibly TRBD1 for D (6 bases). The CDR3 runs 14 residues. The ends were cut back, 6 bases at V and 5 bases at J, with 16 bases in the middle. The V gene's germline CDR1 is SQVTM and CDR2 ANQGSEA. The CDR3 nucleotides read TGCAGCGTGAGGGAGACAGGCTACAATGAAAAACTGTTTTTT. This gives the protein CSVRETGYNEKLFF.

In this sample, this clonotype turned up many times. The V and J genes are TRBV15 and TRBJ2-2, with 8 bases matching TRBD1. Germline CDR1 and CDR2: LNHNV and YYDKDF (reference sequence). The CDR3 is 19 residues long. With 2 bases clipped from V and 1 base from J, the junction kept 12 bases outside the gene matches. The CDR3 nucleotides read TGTGCCACCAGCAGATGGCGATTACTCGGGACAGGGAACACCGGGGAGCTGTTTTTT. It is translated as CATSRWRLLGTGNTGELFF.

The V and J genes are TRBV29-1 and TRBJ1-2; 7 bases agree with TRBD1. CDR1 SQVTM and CDR2 ANQGSEA come from the germline V gene. The CDR3 has 16 residues. After removal of 6 bases from V and 2 bases from J, the junction contained 15 bases not matched to a gene. CDR3 loop: CSVERASGTANYGYTF. CDR3 DNA sequence: TGCAGCGTCGAGCGAGCTTCCGGGACAGCAAACTATGGCTACACCTTC. The variable domain in full, with the rest retrieved from reference TRBV29-1 and TRBJ1-2, is SAVISQKPSRDICQRGTSLTIQCQVDSQVTMMFWYRQQPGQSLTLIATANQGSEATYESGFVIDKFPISRPNLTFSTLTVSNMSPEDSSIYLCSVERASGTANYGYTFGSGTRLTVV.

This clonotype was counted ten times or more. J is TRBJ2-2 and V is TRBV19; possibly TRBD1 or TRBD2 for D (5 bases each). Trimming left V 8 bases short and J 6 bases short, with 13 bases between. The germline V gene encodes CDR1 LNHDA and CDR2 SQIVND (reference sequence). This CDR3 is 13 amino acids long. The CDR3 coding sequence is TGTGCCAGTTCCGGGGCCGGACCCGGGGAGCTGTTTTTT. This encodes CASSGAGPGELFF.

There are a few counts of this clonotype. The V call is TRBV29-1, the J call TRBJ1-5; a weak D match, TRBD1 (5 bases). This CDR3 region has 12 residues. V lost 6 bases, J lost 2 bases, and 8 bases lay in between. Per the germline V gene, CDR1 is SQVTM and CDR2 is ANQGSEA. In DNA, the CDR3 is TGCAGCGTAGGGGTACGCAATCAGCCCCAGCATTTT. Amino acid sequence: CSVGVRNQPQHF.

This clonotype was seen repeatedly, ten times or more. V and J are TRBV28 and TRBJ2-1, with 11 bases identical to TRBD2. The germline V gene encodes CDR1 MDHEN and CDR2 SYDVKM. V lost 5 bases and J lost 3; bases outside the gene matches: 12. The CDR3 runs to 18 residues. CDR3 sequence: CASSTPPPSGGRYNEQFF. The CDR3 DNA is TGTGCCAGCAGTACCCCACCCCCTAGCGGGGGGCGCTACAATGAGCAGTTCTTC.

The chain carries TRBV6-2 or TRBV6-3 and TRBJ2-3; unclear D gene. V lost 8 bases and J lost 2, with 8 bases in between. Germline loops: CDR1 MNHEY, CDR2 SVGEGT. This CDR3 is built from 12 residues. The CDR3 sequence is CASAPLTDTQYF. The CDR3 nucleotides read TGTGCCAGCGCCCCCCTCACAGATACGCAGTATTTT.

There are many counts of this clonotype. The rearrangement uses TRBV12-3 or TRBV12-4 and TRBJ2-5, with D tentatively TRBD2 (6 bases). V was trimmed by 7 bases and J by 6 bases, leaving 18 bases between them. The CDR3 has 14 amino acids. The CDR3 is CASTSGTRGQTQYF. For the CDR3, the DNA is TGTGCCAGCACCTCCGGGACTCGAGGTCAGACCCAGTACTTC.

This clonotype occurred many times. The rearrangement links TRBV18 to TRBJ2-6, with no clear D. V lost 0 bases and J lost 0, with 6 bases in between. The CDR3 length is 16 residues. Germline-derived CDR1 and CDR2 are KGHSH and LQKENI. CDR3 bases: TGTGCCAGCTCACCACCGGAGAGCTCTGGGGCCAACGTCCTGACTTTC. This sequence encodes CASSPPESSGANVLTF. Full variable domain (rest looked up from reference TRBV18 and TRBJ2-6): NAGVMQNPRHLVRRRGQEARLRCSPMKGHSHVYWYRQLPEEGLKFMVYLQKENIIDESGMPKERFSAEFPKEGPSILRIQQVVRGDSAAYFCASSPPESSGANVLTFGAGSRLTVL.